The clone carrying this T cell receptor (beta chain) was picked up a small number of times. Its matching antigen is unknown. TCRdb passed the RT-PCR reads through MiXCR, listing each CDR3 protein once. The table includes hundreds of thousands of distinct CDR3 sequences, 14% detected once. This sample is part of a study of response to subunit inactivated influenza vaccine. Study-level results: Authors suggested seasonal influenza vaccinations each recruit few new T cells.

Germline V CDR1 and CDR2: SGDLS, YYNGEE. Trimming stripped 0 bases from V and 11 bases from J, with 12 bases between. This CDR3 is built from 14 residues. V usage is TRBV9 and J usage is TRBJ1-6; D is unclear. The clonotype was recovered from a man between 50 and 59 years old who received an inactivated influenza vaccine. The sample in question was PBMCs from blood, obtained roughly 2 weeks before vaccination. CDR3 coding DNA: TGTGCCAGCAGCGTAGATGGTGGGTCGCCACCCCTCCACTTT. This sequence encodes CASSVDGGSPPLHF.